Listed here are 18 T cell receptor beta chains from one sample, sequenced in a study of blood T cells in healthy people across ages. Together with a sample-barcoded 5' primer, a J-beta primer mix was included in a second PCR lasting about 7 to 11 cycles. TCRdb called the 5' RACE reads again in MiXCR, with one record for every CDR3 protein. The sample lists some 1.5 million distinct CDR3 sequences, approximately 39% occurring once. The sequenced sample was blood. These receptors were taken from a young woman in good health.

The rearrangement uses TRBV10-3 and TRBJ2-1, with 9 positions matching TRBD2. Per the germline V gene, CDR1 is ENHRY and CDR2 is SYGVKD. The CDR3 runs 16 residues. J gave up 5 bases and V 4 bases, and 9 bases lay outside the gene matches. Here the CDR3 reads CAISGRAGGNNNEQFF. Written as DNA, the CDR3 is TGTGCCATCAGTGGGAGAGCGGGAGGAAACAACAATGAGCAGTTCTTC.

This chain links TRBV12-5 with TRBJ1-2; D unclear. The CDR3 runs to 18 residues. V was cut by 5 bases and J by 0 bases, with 22 bases left in between. Germline V gene data show CDR1 as LGHNT and CDR2 as FRNRAP. The CDR3 is CASGLKPFMTQANYGYTF. As DNA, the CDR3 is TGTGCTAGTGGTCTCAAACCCTTTATGACACAAGCTAACTATGGCTACACCTTC.

This clonotype was recorded only once. V usage is TRBV6-2 or TRBV6-3 and J usage is TRBJ1-1, with a tentative D call TRBD1 (5 bases). The length of the CDR3 is 13 residues. V lost 6 bases and J lost 4, with 12 bases in between. The germline CDR1 and CDR2 sequences are MNHEY and SVGEGT. The CDR3 region has the DNA TGTGCCAGCAGCCGGGGGGTTGTCACTGAAGCTTTCTTT. It encodes CASSRGVVTEAFF.

The rearrangement links TRBV2 to TRBJ1-5; no clear D gene. Germline V gives CDR1 SNHLY, CDR2 FYNNEI. This CDR3 has 13 residues. Trimming took off 4 bases at V and 5 bases at J, with 9 bases between the two ends. CDR3 DNA sequence: TGTGCCAGCAGTGCTGAGGGAGATCAGCCCCAGCATTTT. This codes for CASSAEGDQPQHF. The full variable domain, with the rest looked up from reference TRBV2 and TRBJ1-5, is EPEVTQTPSHQVTQMGQEVILRCVPISNHLYFYWYRQILGQKVEFLVSFYNNEISEKSEIFDDQFSVERPDGSNFTLKIRSTKLEDSAMYFCASSAEGDQPQHFGDGTRLSIL.

There are a few counts of this clonotype. V and J are TRBV5-1 and TRBJ2-3; 7 nucleotides line up with TRBD2. Trimming removed 0 bases from V and 6 bases from J; junction bases left unmatched: 4. The CDR3 extends over 14 amino acids. Germline lookup yields CDR1 SGHRS and CDR2 YFSETQ. CDR3 in amino acids: CASSLGFGGDTQYF. The CDR3, as DNA: TGCGCCAGCAGCTTGGGATTCGGGGGGGATACGCAGTATTTT.

The chain carries TRBV11-2 and TRBJ1-1, with 9 positions matching TRBD1. The CDR3 loop spans 16 amino acids. From germline, CDR1 is SGHAT and CDR2 FQNNGV. V lost 6 bases, J lost 5 bases, and 13 bases stayed unmatched. Here the CDR3 DNA reads TGTGCCAGCAGTTCGCCGGGGGGGACAGGGAAGACTGAAGCTTTCTTT. This sequence encodes CASSSPGGTGKTEAFF.

This clonotype was seen once. The chain joins TRBV29-1 to TRBJ1-1; D is unclear. V was shortened by 4 bases and J by 1 base, with 10 bases between the two germline ends. The germline CDR1 and CDR2 sequences are SQVTM and ANQGSEA. This CDR3 has 13 amino acids. CDR3 bases: TGCAGCGTTGTCAAGACCGGGAACACTGAAGCTTTCTTT. It specifies CSVVKTGNTEAFF.

The chain has TRBV5-1 and TRBJ2-1; 9 positions match TRBD1. The germline V gene has CDR1 SGHRS and CDR2 YFSETQ. J was trimmed by 0 bases and V by 3 bases; bases with no gene match: 16. This CDR3 is 20 amino acids long. The chain's CDR3 is CASSSQGGQGDLFSYNEQFF. The CDR3 DNA reads TGCGCCAGCAGCTCGCAGGGGGGACAGGGAGACCTATTCTCCTACAATGAGCAGTTCTTC.

About this clonotype itself: A read error is possible here, since a much larger clone lies one base away. The chain joins TRBV7-9 to TRBJ1-5; no definite D call. Germline assignment: CDR1 SEHNR and CDR2 FQNEAQ (reference sequence). The CDR3 sequence is 12 residues long. The DNA for the CDR3 is TGTTCCAGCAGCTTATATCTGGGGCCCCAGCATTTT. Residues: CSSSLYLGPQHF.

The CDR3 here is CSVDGAGRASYNEQFF. The CDR3 bases are TGCAGCGTTGATGGTGCGGGGCGGGCCTCCTACAATGAGCAGTTCTTC. This chain uses TRBV29-1 with TRBJ2-1; possibly TRBD2 for D (6 bases). Between the trimmed V and J ends, which lost 3 bases and 0 bases, there was a span of 15 bases. Germline CDR1 reads SQVTM; CDR2 reads ANQGSEA. The CDR3 covers 16 residues.

This rearrangement joins TRBV14 to TRBJ2-2; possible D gene TRBD1, 6 bases. V lost 1 base and J 0 bases, leaving 15 bases between the germline ends. Germline loops: CDR1 SGHDN, CDR2 FVKESK. The CDR3 has 18 amino acids. CDR3 amino acids: CASSQVTGTKTNTGELFF. CDR3 DNA: TGTGCCAGCAGCCAAGTAACCGGGACAAAGACGAACACCGGGGAGCTGTTTTTT.

This chain uses TRBV12-3 or TRBV12-4 with TRBJ1-2; tentative D call: TRBD1 (6 bases). CDR3 length equals 13 residues. The V end lost 6 bases, the J end lost 10 bases, and 18 bases lay between the germline ends. CDR3: CASSLRWDTYYTF. The CDR3 bases are TGTGCCAGCAGCCTCCGTTGGGACACCTACTACACCTTC.

This clonotype has a handful of counts. The chain uses TRBV30 and TRBJ2-7, with a tentative D call TRBD1 (6 bases). This CDR3 spans 12 amino acids. Germline CDR1 and CDR2: GTSNPN and SVGIG (reference sequence). The germline V and J ends were trimmed by 4 bases and 3 bases, with 10 bases remaining between them. The CDR3 DNA reads as TGTGCCTGGAACCGGGACAACTACGAGCAGTACTTC. It encodes CAWNRDNYEQYF.

The chain couples TRBV3-1 to TRBJ2-4; D is uncertain. The J call may be incorrect, as the DNA end agrees better with TRBJ2-5. Germline CDR1 reads LGHDT; CDR2 reads YNNKEL (reference sequence). The CDR3 runs 15 residues. CDR3 sequence: CASSQEGSRQETQYF. The CDR3 bases are TGTGCCAGCAGCCAAGAGGGAAGCCGACAAGAGACCCAGTACTTC.

The chain couples TRBV27 to TRBJ2-1; 7 bases are shared with TRBD2. This CDR3 is 11 amino acids long. Trimming removed 7 bases from V and 12 bases from J; junction bases left unmatched: 6. Germline CDR1 is MNHEY and CDR2 is SMNVEV (reference sequence). This CDR3 reads CASTGGGGQFF. CDR3 coding DNA: TGTGCCAGCACGGGGGGTGGTGGGCAGTTCTTC.

This clonotype was recorded a few times. The chain couples TRBV4-2 to TRBJ1-1; D gene uncertain. Germline loops: CDR1 LGHNA, CDR2 YNFKEQ. Deletions cut 1 base from V and 2 bases from J, with 5 bases between. CDR3 length: 13 residues. CDR3 amino acids: CASSQAHNTEAFF. In DNA form, the CDR3 reads TGTGCCAGCAGCCAAGCTCACAACACTGAAGCTTTCTTT.

The chain uses TRBV7-9 and TRBJ2-1; 13 bases fit TRBD2. The junction had 10 bases not matched to a gene; V was cut back by 5 bases and J by 9 bases. Germline CDR1 reads SEHNR; CDR2 reads FQNEAQ (reference sequence). The CDR3 extends over 16 amino acids. The CDR3 DNA sequence: TGTGCCAGCAGCGCCCGACTAGCGGGGGGCCTTGGTGAGCAGTTCTTC. Translation: CASSARLAGGLGEQFF.

The chain recombines TRBV3-1 with TRBJ2-1; 13 nucleotides line up with TRBD2. The germline CDR1 and CDR2 sequences are LGHDT and YNNKEL (reference sequence). V lost 11 bases to trimming and J lost 6 bases; unmatched junction nucleotides: 16. This CDR3 comprises 17 residues. Here the CDR3 DNA reads TGTGCCCCGGGGCGGGCTACTAGCGGGGGGGCCGTCAATGAGCAGTTCTTC. Protein product: CAPGRATSGGAVNEQFF.